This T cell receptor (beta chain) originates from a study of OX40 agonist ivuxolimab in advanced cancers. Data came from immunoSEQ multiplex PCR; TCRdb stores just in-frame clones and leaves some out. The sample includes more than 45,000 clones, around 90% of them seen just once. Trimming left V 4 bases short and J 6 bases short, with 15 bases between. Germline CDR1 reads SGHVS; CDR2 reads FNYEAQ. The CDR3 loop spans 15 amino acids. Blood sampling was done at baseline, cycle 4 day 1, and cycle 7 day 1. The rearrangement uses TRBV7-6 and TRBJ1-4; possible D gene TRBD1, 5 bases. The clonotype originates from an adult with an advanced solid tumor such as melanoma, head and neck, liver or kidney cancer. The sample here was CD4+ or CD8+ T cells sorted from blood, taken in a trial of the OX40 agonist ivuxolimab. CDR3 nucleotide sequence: TGTGCCAGCAGCTCCAAAGGTTGGGGCGATGAAAAACTGTTTTTT. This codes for CASSSKGWGDEKLFF.